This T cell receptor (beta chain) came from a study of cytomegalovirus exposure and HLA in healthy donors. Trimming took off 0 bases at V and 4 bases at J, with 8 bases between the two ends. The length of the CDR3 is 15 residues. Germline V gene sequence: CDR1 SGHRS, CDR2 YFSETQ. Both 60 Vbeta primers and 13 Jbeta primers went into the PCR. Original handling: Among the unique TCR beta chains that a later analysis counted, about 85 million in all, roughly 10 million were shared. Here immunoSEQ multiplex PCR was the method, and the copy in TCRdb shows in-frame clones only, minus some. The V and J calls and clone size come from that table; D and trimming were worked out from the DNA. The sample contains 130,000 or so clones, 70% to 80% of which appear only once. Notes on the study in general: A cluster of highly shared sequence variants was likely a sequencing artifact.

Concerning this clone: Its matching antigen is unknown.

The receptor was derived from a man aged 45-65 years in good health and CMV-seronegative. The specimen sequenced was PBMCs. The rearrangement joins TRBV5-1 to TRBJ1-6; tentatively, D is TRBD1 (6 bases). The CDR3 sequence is CASSLDGQYNSPLHF. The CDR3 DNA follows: TGCGCCAGCAGCTTGGATGGACAGTATAATTCACCCCTCCACTTT.